This TCR beta chain was obtained from a study of CD8+CD57+ T cells in acquired aplastic anemia. Whole-study context: DNA per sorted CD4+ or CD8+ sample ranged about 0.17 to 30 ug, averaging roughly 3.2 ug. Findings and caveats of the study: Patients and controls shared over 25 CD8+ CDR3 sequences.

It was genomic DNA that served as the template for profiling TCR beta VDJ and CDR3. TCRdb re-derived calls from the reads in MiXCR, one entry per CDR3 protein. The sample comprises about 420,000 distinct CDR3 sequences, just under 70% of which are singletons, and 4% rests with the top ten. As to this clonotype: No antigen is known for it.

Material for sequencing was sorted CD4+, CD8+, or CD8+CD57+ T cells (not recorded which) from PBMCs. This TCR was recovered from a human donor in good health, serving as a control.

The CDR3 nucleotides read TGTGCCAGCAGCGAGGGGGCGTACGCGAACCTGTTTTTT. This sequence encodes CASSEGAYANLFF. The V and J genes are TRBV9 and TRBJ2-2; 7 bases are a match to TRBD1. Germline values: CDR1 SGDLS, CDR2 YYNGEE. Trimming took 3 bases from V and 14 from J; bases not matched to a gene: 10. The CDR3 length is 13 residues.